The 26 T cell receptor beta chains below all came from one sample that was sequenced in a study of CXCR3-negative and CXCR3-positive naive CD8 T cells. Study-wide results and caveats: CXCR3-positive naive cells had TRB CDR3s that were more hydrophobic than CXCR3-negative naive cells had.

Which antigens these TCRs recognize remains unknown. The TRB libraries of cDNA were built by UMI-labeled 5' RACE. TCRdb reprocessed the 5' RACE reads, keeping one entry per CDR3 protein, no DNA. The sample table includes about 92,000 distinct CDR3 sequences. The sequenced sample was naive CXCR3+ CD8+ T cells from blood. This sample's subset: CD45RO-CCR7+CD27+CD95- naive CD8+ T cells expressing CXCR3 (TNR3+). These receptors were obtained from a human donor in good health. Some clones in this sample may be carry-over from other donors' samples.

J is TRBJ2-1 and V is TRBV29-1. The CDR3 has 11 residues. Looked up from germline, CDR1 is SQVTM and CDR2 is ANQGSEA. The CDR3 reads CSVEQYNEQFF.

The V call is TRBV9, the J call TRBJ2-7; TCRdb picks TRBD2, but there is no DNA to check that call. The CDR3 covers 17 residues. The germline gives CDR1 SGDLS, CDR2 YYNGEE. CDR3 protein: CASSVAGAGGAGDEQYF.

The chain joins TRBV20-1 to TRBJ2-1; the TCRdb call, TRBD2, lacks DNA for checking. CDR3 length: 16 residues. Germline CDR1 DFQATT, CDR2 SNEGSKA (reference sequence). This CDR3 is CSARDRERGTYNEQFF.

The rearrangement joins TRBV21-1 to TRBJ1-1. TRBV21-1 is flagged as a pseudogene. CDR3 length: 15 amino acids. The CDR3 sequence: CASSKKTGNCTEAFF.

This sequence joins TRBV15 and TRBJ2-7; with no DNA, the TCRdb D assignment of TRBD2 cannot be verified. The CDR3 is 16 amino acids. Germline V gene lookup returns CDR1 LNHNV and CDR2 YYDKDF (reference sequence). The CDR3: CATSRDVGSASYEQYF.

The V gene is TRBV4-1, the J gene TRBJ2-1. From germline, CDR1 is MGHRA and CDR2 YSYEKL. The CDR3 sequence is 14 residues long. The CDR3 is CASSHLRASDEQFF.

The V call is TRBV29-1, the J call TRBJ2-3; lacking DNA, the TRBD1 call made by TCRdb goes unchecked. Germline V CDR1 and CDR2: SQVTM, ANQGSEA. The CDR3 runs 14 residues. CDR3 amino acids: CSVEYRDRGDTQYF.

This chain connects TRBV5-6 to TRBJ2-1; absent DNA, TCRdb's TRBD1 call cannot be checked. Germline V lookup: CDR1 SGHDT, CDR2 YYEEEE. The CDR3 spans 12 residues. The CDR3 protein is CASSSGGDEQFF.

The chain's CDR3 is CASSWGAPYQETQYF. V is TRBV12-3 or TRBV12-4 and J is TRBJ2-5; absent DNA, TCRdb's TRBD1 call cannot be checked. The CDR3 length is 15 residues.

The chain is built from TRBV5-5 and TRBJ1-2; TCRdb indicates TRBD1, and absent DNA this call remains unverified. This CDR3 has 14 amino acids. CDR1 and CDR2 (germline): SGHKS, YYEKEE (reference sequence). The CDR3 is CASSFSGGNYGYTF.

The chain joins TRBV5-1 to TRBJ1-5; the D call from TCRdb, TRBD1, cannot be confirmed without DNA. Germline V gene data show CDR1 as SGHRS and CDR2 as YFSETQ. The CDR3 length is 15 residues. The CDR3 sequence is CASSLMGQGNQPQHF.

The chain uses TRBV5-1 and TRBJ2-2. CDR1 SGHRS and CDR2 YFSETQ come from the germline V gene. This CDR3 has 14 residues. CDR3 region: CASSLGAYTGELFF.

The CDR3 is CASSPPQGNGELFF. The rearrangement links TRBV4-2 to TRBJ2-2; the TCRdb call, TRBD1, lacks DNA for checking. Germline loops: CDR1 LGHNA, CDR2 YNFKEQ. There are 14 residues in the CDR3.

The chain is built from TRBV18 and TRBJ2-2. The CDR3 is 15 amino acids. The germline gives CDR1 KGHSH, CDR2 LQKENI. CDR3 in amino acids: CASSPPRTLTGELFF. The full variable domain, completed using reference TRBV18 and TRBJ2-2, is NAGVMQNPRHLVRRRGQEARLRCSPMKGHSHVYWYRQLPEEGLKFMVYLQKENIIDESGMPKERFSAEFPKEGPSILRIQQVVRGDSAAYFCASSPPRTLTGELFFGEGSRLTVL.

This chain joins TRBV29-1 and TRBJ2-1; lacking DNA, the TRBD2 call made by TCRdb goes unchecked. Per the germline V gene, CDR1 is SQVTM and CDR2 is ANQGSEA. This CDR3 region has 12 residues. CDR3: CSVEGLGSEQFF.

CDR3 loop: CATSRGLGNSGAGELFF. This chain links TRBV15 with TRBJ2-2; the TCRdb call, TRBD1, lacks DNA for checking. The V gene's germline CDR1 is LNHNV and CDR2 YYDKDF (reference sequence). The CDR3 spans 17 residues. Together with reference TRBV15 and TRBJ2-2, the CDR3 gives the full variable domain: DAMVIQNPRYQVTQFGKPVTLSCSQTLNHNVMYWYQQKSSQAPKLLFHYYDKDFNNEADTPDNFQSRRPNTSFCFLDIRSPGLGDTAMYLCATSRGLGNSGAGELFFGEGSRLTVL.

The chain couples TRBV11-2 to TRBJ2-1; as DNA is missing, the TRBD1 call by TCRdb cannot be tested. The CDR3 consists of 15 residues. Germline V lookup: CDR1 SGHAT, CDR2 FQNNGV. CDR3 protein: CASDSLNLRDNEQFF.

The chain couples TRBV5-6 to TRBJ2-1; TCRdb's D call of TRBD2 is untestable without DNA. The germline V gene has CDR1 SGHDT and CDR2 YYEEEE. This CDR3 is 13 amino acids long. Here the CDR3 reads CASSLGASDEQFF.

The chain has TRBV6-1 and TRBJ1-1; TCRdb selects TRBD1, and the lack of DNA leaves this call unchecked. The CDR3 spans 13 residues. The germline V gene has CDR1 MNHNS and CDR2 SASEGT. The CDR3 spells CASSEGPRRGAFF.

The rearrangement links TRBV4-3 to TRBJ2-2; TCRdb designates TRBD1, a call that cannot be tested without DNA. This CDR3 is built from 16 residues. CDR1 and CDR2 (germline): LGHNA, YSLEER. The CDR3 loop is CASSQDAPGGPGELFF.

This chain connects TRBV7-9 to TRBJ2-7; TCRdb calls TRBD2, which cannot be checked without DNA. The CDR3 runs 15 residues. The germline CDR1 and CDR2 sequences are SEHNR and FQNEAQ (reference sequence). Here the CDR3 reads CASSLGVGSRYEQYF.

This chain links TRBV28 with TRBJ2-7; with no DNA, the TCRdb D assignment of TRBD1 cannot be verified. The CDR3 extends over 18 amino acids. Germline assignment: CDR1 MDHEN and CDR2 SYDVKM. This CDR3 reads CASSSQPGQGALWYEQYF. The full variable domain, its missing parts supplied by reference TRBV28 and TRBJ2-7, is DVKVTQSSRYLVKRTGEKVFLECVQDMDHENMFWYRQDPGLGLRLIYFSYDVKMKEKGDIPEGYSVSREKKERFSLILESASTNQTSMYLCASSSQPGQGALWYEQYFGPGTRLTVT.

The V call is TRBV7-3, the J call TRBJ2-1. CDR1 SGHTA and CDR2 FQGTGA come from the germline V gene. There are 14 residues in the CDR3. The CDR3 sequence is CASSQSGSYNEQFF.

This rearrangement joins TRBV29-1 to TRBJ2-1; TCRdb names TRBD2, which stays unverified in the absence of DNA. The CDR3 has 13 amino acids. Germline CDR1 SQVTM, CDR2 ANQGSEA. CDR3 in amino acids: CSEAGGPGNEQFF.

The genes are TRBV4-2 and TRBJ2-5. Germline assignment: CDR1 LGHNA and CDR2 YNFKEQ. This CDR3 spans 15 amino acids. CDR3 region: CASSQVETPMETQYF.

V usage is TRBV20-1 and J usage is TRBJ2-7. Germline V gives CDR1 DFQATT, CDR2 SNEGSKA (reference sequence). The CDR3 sequence is 15 residues long. The CDR3 sequence is CSARDWAGSSYEQYF.